This is a list of T cell receptor beta chains from one sample in a study of blood T cell repertoires in COVID-19. Clones were sequenced by immunoSEQ multiplex PCR, and TCRdb holds only the in-frame ones, with some missing. The sample consists of under 150,000 clones, around nine tenths of them appearing once. Sequences were obtained from PBMCs or T cells enriched from blood (not recorded which). These receptors were taken from a woman aged 45 to 65 who had recovered from COVID-19. Each CDR3 is given with its conserved first and last residue. Fields, in order: clone size, J gene, D gene, V gene, CDR3 protein, CDR3 DNA. D genes are given only for firm matches. Not every row has a clone size; where given, it reads once, few, many or a size class.

clone_size: few
j_call: TRBJ1-2
d_call: NA
v_call: TRBV30
cdr3_aa: CALRTHSGANYGYTF
cdr3_nt: TGTGCCTTAAGGACACACTCGGGGGCTAACTATGGCTACACCTTC

clone_size: NA
j_call: TRBJ2-2
d_call: NA
v_call: TRBV6-5
cdr3_aa: CASSYLRGEGELFF
cdr3_nt: TGTGCCAGCAGTTACCTCAGGGGCGAGGGGGAGCTGTTTTTT

clone_size: NA
j_call: TRBJ2-7
d_call: TRBD1
v_call: TRBV2
cdr3_aa: CATLPWTGVTEQYF
cdr3_nt: TGTGCCACCCTACCCTGGACAGGGGTGACCGAGCAGTACTTC

clone_size: NA
j_call: TRBJ1-4
d_call: TRBD1
v_call: TRBV5-1
cdr3_aa: CASSPGQGATANEKLFF
cdr3_nt: TGCGCCAGCAGCCCCGGACAGGGGGCGACAGCTAATGAAAAACTGTTTTTT

clone_size: NA
j_call: TRBJ2-3
d_call: TRBD2
v_call: TRBV19
cdr3_aa: CASSIGLAADTQYF
cdr3_nt: TGTGCCAGTAGTATTGGACTAGCGGCAGATACGCAGTATTTT

clone_size: few
j_call: TRBJ1-4
d_call: TRBD1
v_call: TRBV10-1
cdr3_aa: CASSIGQGREKLFF
cdr3_nt: TGCGCCAGCAGTATCGGACAGGGAAGGGAAAAACTGTTTTTT

clone_size: few
j_call: TRBJ2-7
d_call: NA
v_call: TRBV18
cdr3_aa: CASSPGVQGEVYEQYF
cdr3_nt: TGTGCCAGCTCACCAGGGGTGCAGGGGGAGGTCTACGAGCAGTACTTC

clone_size: NA
j_call: TRBJ2-1
d_call: NA
v_call: TRBV5-6
cdr3_aa: CASSFQGGLNYEQFF
cdr3_nt: TGTGCCAGCAGCTTTCAGGGGGGCCTGAACTATGAGCAGTTCTTC

clone_size: NA
j_call: TRBJ1-2
d_call: TRBD1
v_call: TRBV27
cdr3_aa: CASSLGQGVGLYGYTF
cdr3_nt: TGTGCCAGCAGTTTGGGGCAGGGGGTGGGGCTGTATGGCTACACCTTC

clone_size: once
j_call: TRBJ1-1
d_call: NA
v_call: TRBV19
cdr3_aa: CASTTDSPGTEAFF
cdr3_nt: TGTGCCAGTACCACGGACAGCCCGGGGACTGAAGCTTTCTTT

clone_size: NA
j_call: TRBJ2-7
d_call: NA
v_call: TRBV20-1
cdr3_aa: CSASSGGSYEQYF
cdr3_nt: TGCAGTGCTAGTTCAGGTGGATCCTACGAGCAGTACTTC

clone_size: NA
j_call: TRBJ2-3
d_call: TRBD2
v_call: TRBV11-2
cdr3_aa: CASSSGTSDTDTQYF
cdr3_nt: TGTGCCAGCAGCTCCGGGACTAGCGACACAGATACGCAGTATTTT

clone_size: NA
j_call: TRBJ1-2
d_call: NA
v_call: TRBV7-9
cdr3_aa: CASSLGAGSGYGYTF
cdr3_nt: TGTGCCAGCAGCTTAGGGGCGGGGTCTGGCTATGGCTACACCTTC

clone_size: NA
j_call: TRBJ1-2
d_call: TRBD1
v_call: TRBV27
cdr3_aa: CASSTGTGGPGYTF
cdr3_nt: TGTGCCAGCAGTACCGGGACAGGGGGCCCTGGCTACACCTTC

clone_size: NA
j_call: TRBJ2-7
d_call: TRBD2
v_call: TRBV27
cdr3_aa: CASSLVGGGPYEQYF
cdr3_nt: TGTGCCAGCAGTTTAGTTGGCGGGGGTCCCTACGAGCAGTACTTC

clone_size: NA
j_call: TRBJ2-7
d_call: NA
v_call: TRBV12-5
cdr3_aa: CASGSTQSYEQYF
cdr3_nt: TGTGCTAGTGGATCGACACAGTCCTACGAGCAGTACTTC

clone_size: NA
j_call: TRBJ1-5
d_call: TRBD1
v_call: TRBV6-1
cdr3_aa: CASTDRVSDGNQPQHF
cdr3_nt: TGTGCCAGCACTGACAGGGTCTCGGATGGCAATCAGCCCCAGCATTTT

clone_size: NA
j_call: TRBJ2-1
d_call: NA
v_call: TRBV6-2/TRBV6-3
cdr3_aa: CASSSRAGRSRRFDEQFF
cdr3_nt: TGTGCCAGCAGTTCTCGGGCGGGGAGGTCCCGAAGATTCGATGAGCAGTTCTTC

clone_size: NA
j_call: TRBJ2-1
d_call: TRBD1
v_call: TRBV2
cdr3_aa: CASRGTAAYNEQFF
cdr3_nt: TGTGCCAGCAGAGGGACAGCAGCCTACAATGAGCAGTTCTTC

clone_size: NA
j_call: TRBJ1-2
d_call: TRBD1
v_call: TRBV11-2
cdr3_aa: CASSYRGSNGYTF
cdr3_nt: TGTGCCAGCAGCTACAGGGGTAGCAATGGCTACACCTTC

clone_size: NA
j_call: TRBJ2-7
d_call: TRBD2
v_call: TRBV4-2
cdr3_aa: CASSQATSGGYEQYF
cdr3_nt: TGTGCCAGCAGCCAAGCAACTAGCGGGGGCTACGAGCAGTACTTC

clone_size: NA
j_call: TRBJ1-4
d_call: TRBD1
v_call: TRBV29-1
cdr3_aa: CSVSSPGQAGEKLFF
cdr3_nt: TGCAGCGTGTCGTCCCCGGGACAGGCGGGTGAAAAACTGTTTTTT

clone_size: NA
j_call: TRBJ2-1
d_call: NA
v_call: TRBV20-1
cdr3_aa: CSTGWNNEQFF
cdr3_nt: TGCAGCACAGGGTGGAACAATGAGCAGTTCTTC

clone_size: NA
j_call: TRBJ2-5
d_call: NA
v_call: TRBV5-6
cdr3_aa: CASSPGQFTQYF
cdr3_nt: TGTGCCAGCAGCCCGGGACAATTTACCCAGTACTTC

clone_size: NA
j_call: TRBJ2-3
d_call: NA
v_call: TRBV19
cdr3_aa: CASSIVPPVSSTDTQYF
cdr3_nt: TGTGCCAGTAGTATCGTTCCCCCGGTTTCTAGCACAGATACGCAGTATTTT

clone_size: NA
j_call: TRBJ1-2
d_call: NA
v_call: TRBV24-1
cdr3_aa: CATSDSRGRDGYTF
cdr3_nt: TGTGCCACCAGTGATTCCAGGGGAAGGGATGGCTACACCTTC

clone_size: NA
j_call: TRBJ2-3
d_call: NA
v_call: TRBV12-5
cdr3_aa: CASGYPLDISDTQYF
cdr3_nt: TGTGCTAGTGGTTACCCTCTGGACATCTCAGATACGCAGTATTTT

clone_size: once
j_call: TRBJ1-6
d_call: NA
v_call: TRBV11-3
cdr3_aa: CASSPRNSPLHF
cdr3_nt: TGTGCCAGCAGCCCCCGTAATTCACCCCTCCACTTT

clone_size: NA
j_call: TRBJ1-6
d_call: NA
v_call: TRBV13
cdr3_aa: CASSLRGQGILSYNSPLHF
cdr3_nt: TGTGCCAGCAGCTTAAGGGGCCAGGGGATTTTATCCTATAATTCACCCCTCCACTTT

clone_size: NA
j_call: TRBJ1-2
d_call: TRBD1
v_call: TRBV11-3
cdr3_aa: CASSNLAPGTANYGYTF
cdr3_nt: TGTGCCAGCAGCAACCTAGCCCCCGGGACAGCGAACTATGGCTACACCTTC

clone_size: NA
j_call: TRBJ2-1
d_call: NA
v_call: TRBV18
cdr3_aa: CASSPENNEQFF
cdr3_nt: TGTGCCAGCTCACCGGAGAACAATGAGCAGTTCTTC

clone_size: NA
j_call: TRBJ2-5
d_call: NA
v_call: TRBV4-1
cdr3_aa: CASSQDLYQETQYF
cdr3_nt: TGCGCCAGCAGCCAAGATCTGTACCAAGAGACCCAGTACTTC

clone_size: NA
j_call: TRBJ1-2
d_call: TRBD1
v_call: TRBV5-1
cdr3_aa: CASSQGQGYGYTF
cdr3_nt: TGCGCCAGCAGCCAAGGACAGGGGTATGGCTACACCTTC

clone_size: few
j_call: TRBJ1-1
d_call: NA
v_call: TRBV3-1/TRBV3-2
cdr3_aa: CASSQEGAGANTEAFF
cdr3_nt: TGTGCCAGCAGCCAAGAAGGGGCGGGGGCGAACACTGAAGCTTTCTTT

clone_size: NA
j_call: TRBJ2-3
d_call: NA
v_call: TRBV2
cdr3_aa: CASRVTELVESTDTQYF
cdr3_nt: TGTGCCAGCAGGGTGACAGAGCTGGTGGAAAGCACAGATACGCAGTATTTT

clone_size: NA
j_call: TRBJ1-1
d_call: TRBD1
v_call: TRBV18
cdr3_aa: CASSPGQGRTEAFF
cdr3_nt: TGTGCCAGCTCACCCGGACAGGGACGCACTGAAGCTTTCTTT